These 7 T cell receptor beta chains were sequenced from one sample in a study of breast tumors, draining lymph nodes, adjacent tissues (dated by TCRdb to the mid-2010s). Libraries were built with multiplex PCR. The sequencer listed for this sample is Illumina HiSeq 2000. TCRdb reprocessed the public reads (quality trimming at Q25 with fastp, clone calling with MiXCR) and kept in-frame beta chains. All rows with the same CDR3 protein become a single entry with the most common DNA and genes. For this sample there are some 38,000 distinct CDR3 sequences; just over 35% appear just once. The ten largest clones take up approximately 11% of the sample. The sample taken for sequencing was breast tumor tissue. Source of these receptors: a female donor with breast cancer. Some clones in this sample may be carry-over from other donors' samples.

This clonotype was observed at least ten times. The rearrangement joins TRBV11-3 to TRBJ2-7, with 8 bases lining up with TRBD1. J gave up 2 bases and V 6 bases, and 15 bases lay outside the gene matches. Germline V gene sequence: CDR1 SGHNT, CDR2 YENEEA. The CDR3 has 17 residues. The DNA of the CDR3 is TGTGCCAGCAGGCGGCAGGGGGCGGCGCGGGGAACCTACGAGCAGTACTTC. Amino acids: CASRRQGAARGTYEQYF.

This clonotype has a count of ten or more. The chain uses TRBV11-2 and TRBJ1-4, with 7 nucleotides matching TRBD1. V lost 0 bases and J lost 5; bases outside the gene matches: 3. The CDR3 contains 15 residues. Germline V gene lookup returns CDR1 SGHAT and CDR2 FQNNGV. CDR3 loop: CASSLDDRVNEKLFF. The CDR3 DNA follows: TGTGCCAGCAGCTTAGATGACAGGGTCAATGAAAAACTGTTTTTT.

This clonotype was counted at least ten times. The J gene is TRBJ2-5, the V gene TRBV9; D gene ambiguous. This CDR3 contains 12 residues. The V gene lost 0 bases and the J gene lost 5 bases, with 5 bases spanning the gap. Looked up from germline, CDR1 is SGDLS and CDR2 is YYNGEE. The DNA for the CDR3 is TGTGCCAGCAGCGTAGGTGATGAGACCCAGTACTTC. This encodes CASSVGDETQYF.

This clonotype came up once. A much larger clone differs by one base, so this may be a read error. The chain uses TRBV6-1 and TRBJ1-2; 8 bases align to TRBD1. Germline V lookup: CDR1 MNHNS, CDR2 SASEGT. The CDR3 has 12 amino acids. CDR3 residues: CASSGTGDGCTF. The CDR3 coding sequence is TGTGCCAGCAGCGGGACAGGCGATGGCTGCACCTTC.

The V gene is TRBV10-3, the J gene TRBJ2-7; D may be TRBD1 (6 bases). The V end lost 6 bases, the J end lost 3 bases, and 12 bases lay between the germline ends. Germline V gene sequence: CDR1 ENHRY, CDR2 SYGVKD. This CDR3 is built from 13 residues. CDR3 protein: CAISPGHHYEQYF. CDR3 in DNA: TGTGCCATCAGCCCGGGACACCACTACGAGCAGTACTTC.

This clonotype showed up many times. This chain links TRBV9 with TRBJ1-6; D is perhaps TRBD1 (6 bases). CDR3 size: 14 residues. CDR1 SGDLS and CDR2 YYNGEE come from the germline V gene. Trimming pared 0 bases from V and 6 bases from J, leaving 7 bases between. CDR3 loop: CASSVGGLNSPLHF. CDR3 DNA: TGTGCCAGCAGCGTAGGGGGGCTTAATTCACCCCTCCACTTT. Full variable domain (remainder filled in from reference TRBV9 and TRBJ1-6): DSGVTQTPKHLITATGQRVTLRCSPRSGDLSVYWYQQSLDQGLQFLIQYYNGEERAKGNILERFSAQQFPDLHSELNLSSLELGDSALYFCASSVGGLNSPLHFGNGTRLTVT.

The J gene is TRBJ2-3, the V gene TRBV6-5, with 7 bases matching TRBD1. The germline gives CDR1 MNHEY, CDR2 SVGAGI. The CDR3 runs 16 residues. Trimming took 5 bases from V and 1 from J; bases not matched to a gene: 9. The CDR3 loop reads CASSTTGSRGTDTQYF. CDR3 nucleotide sequence: TGTGCCAGCAGTACGACAGGGTCTCGGGGCACAGATACGCAGTATTTT.